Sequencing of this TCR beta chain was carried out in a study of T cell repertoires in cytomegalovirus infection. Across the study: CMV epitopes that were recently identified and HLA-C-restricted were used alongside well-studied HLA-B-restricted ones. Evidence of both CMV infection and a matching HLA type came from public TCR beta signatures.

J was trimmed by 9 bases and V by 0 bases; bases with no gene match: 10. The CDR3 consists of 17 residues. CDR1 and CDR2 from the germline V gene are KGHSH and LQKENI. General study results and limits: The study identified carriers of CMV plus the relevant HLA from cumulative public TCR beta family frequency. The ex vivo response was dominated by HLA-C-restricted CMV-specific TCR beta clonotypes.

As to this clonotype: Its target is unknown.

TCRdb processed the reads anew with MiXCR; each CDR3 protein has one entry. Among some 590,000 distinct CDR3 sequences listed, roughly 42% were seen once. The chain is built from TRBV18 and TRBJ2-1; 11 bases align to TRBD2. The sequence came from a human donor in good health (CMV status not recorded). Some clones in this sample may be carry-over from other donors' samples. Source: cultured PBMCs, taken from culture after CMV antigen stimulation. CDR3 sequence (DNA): TGTGCCAGCTCACCACCGACTAGCGGGGTGGCCGTGGGTGAGCAGTTCTTC. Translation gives CASSPPTSGVAVGEQFF. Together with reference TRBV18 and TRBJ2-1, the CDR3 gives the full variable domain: NAGVMQNPRHLVRRRGQEARLRCSPMKGHSHVYWYRQLPEEGLKFMVYLQKENIIDESGMPKERFSAEFPKEGPSILRIQQVVRGDSAAYFCASSPPTSGVAVGEQFFGPGTRLTVL.